Following are 25 T cell receptor beta chains from one sample sequenced in a study of identifying expanded T cells in peripheral blood. Sequencing used immunoSEQ multiplex PCR; TCRdb keeps in-frame clones, though not all of them. Of 100,000 to 150,000 clones in the sample, around 88% were seen once. Sequenced: blood. These receptors originate from a person between 18 and 69 years old in good health.

This clone occurred once. The chain joins TRBV18 to TRBJ2-3; TRBD2 agrees at 7 bases. This CDR3 region has 16 residues. CDR1 KGHSH and CDR2 LQKENI come from the germline V gene. V was clipped by 0 bases and J by 3 bases; unmatched bases: 6. The DNA for the CDR3 is TGTGCCAGCTCACCACCGGGAGGGCAGGTTACAGATACGCAGTATTTT. This translates into CASSPPGGQVTDTQYF.

The chain links TRBV5-6 to TRBJ1-1; D is ambiguous. The V end was cut by 5 bases, the J end by 4 bases, with 15 bases between. Germline V gives CDR1 SGHDT, CDR2 YYEEEE. The CDR3 loop spans 14 amino acids. The CDR3 sequence is CASSPFVAGTEAFF. The CDR3 DNA follows: TGTGCCAGCAGTCCGTTTGTGGCGGGCACTGAAGCTTTCTTT. Filled out from reference TRBV5-6 and TRBJ1-1, the complete variable domain reads DAGVTQSPTHLIKTRGQQVTLRCSPKSGHDTVSWYQQALGQGPQFIFQYYEEEERQRGNFPDRFSGHQFPNYSSELNVNALLLGDSALYLCASSPFVAGTEAFFGQGTRLTVV.

CDR3 nucleotide sequence: TGTGCCAGCAGTGCCCCTCGGGAGACCCAGTACTTC. It specifies CASSAPRETQYF. This rearrangement joins TRBV6-6 to TRBJ2-5; D remains ambiguous. The CDR3 totals 12 residues. CDR1 is MNHNY and CDR2 is SVGAGI in the germline V gene (reference sequence). The V end was cut by 5 bases, the J end by 5 bases, with 9 bases between.

V gene TRBV6-1 combines with J gene TRBJ1-2; 10 nucleotides match TRBD1. CDR1 is MNHNS, CDR2 SASEGT, per germline. The CDR3 runs 11 residues. After removal of 8 bases from V and 10 bases from J, the junction contained 4 bases not matched to a gene. The CDR3 is CASGQGGYYTF. The CDR3 DNA is TGTGCCAGCGGACAGGGGGGTTACTACACCTTC.

The chain recombines TRBV7-9 with TRBJ2-7; D call uncertain. CDR3 length: 16 amino acids. V lost 1 base to trimming and J lost 0 bases, with 13 bases between them. Germline loops: CDR1 SEHNR, CDR2 FQNEAQ (reference sequence). CDR3 loop: CASSLVDGFSSYEQYF. The DNA of the CDR3 is TGTGCCAGCAGCTTAGTGGACGGATTTAGCTCCTACGAGCAGTACTTC.

This clone was seen a handful of times. In the same sample, other DNA sequences code for this CDR3. This chain connects TRBV7-2 to TRBJ1-5; D is undetermined. There are 13 residues in the CDR3. Trimming removed 1 base at V and 5 bases at J, with 6 bases between. CDR1 is SGHTA, CDR2 FQGNSA, per germline. This CDR3 is CASSLGGDQPQHF. CDR3 DNA: TGTGCCAGCAGCTTAGGGGGAGATCAGCCCCAGCATTTT. The full variable domain, completed using reference TRBV7-2 and TRBJ1-5, is GAGVSQSPSNKVTEKGKDVELRCDPISGHTALYWYRQSLGQGLEFLIYFQGNSAPDKSGLPSDRFSAERTGGSVSTLTIQRTQQEDSAVYLCASSLGGDQPQHFGDGTRLSIL.

V usage is TRBV19 and J usage is TRBJ1-3; D remains ambiguous. Germline V CDR1 and CDR2: LNHDA, SQIVND (reference sequence). V lost 5 bases and J 0 bases, leaving 11 bases between the germline ends. CDR3 length equals 15 residues. DNA of the CDR3: TGTGCCAGTAGTCTGGCCAGCAGCTCTGGAAACACCATATATTTT. Its translation is CASSLASSSGNTIYF.

V and J are TRBV6-6 and TRBJ1-1, with D hard to call. From germline, CDR1 is MNHNY and CDR2 SVGAGI (reference sequence). V lost 7 bases, J lost 3 bases, and 12 bases lay in between. CDR3 length equals 13 residues. This CDR3 is CASTYNGDTEAFF. In nucleotides, the CDR3 is TGTGCCAGCACCTACAACGGGGACACTGAAGCTTTCTTT.

V is TRBV9 and J is TRBJ2-2; maybe TRBD2 (6 bases). Trimming removed 6 bases at V and 3 bases at J, with 12 bases between. Germline assignment: CDR1 SGDLS and CDR2 YYNGEE. The CDR3 totals 14 residues. The CDR3: CASTGTGDTGELFF. For the CDR3, the DNA is TGTGCCAGCACCGGGACTGGAGACACCGGGGAGCTGTTTTTT. The whole variable domain, filled in from reference TRBV9 and TRBJ2-2, reads DSGVTQTPKHLITATGQRVTLRCSPRSGDLSVYWYQQSLDQGLQFLIQYYNGEERAKGNILERFSAQQFPDLHSELNLSSLELGDSALYFCASTGTGDTGELFFGEGSRLTVL.

This chain links TRBV5-6 with TRBJ2-2, with 10 bases aligning to TRBD1. CDR3 size: 15 residues. J gave up 5 bases and V 4 bases, and 5 bases lay outside the gene matches. Germline V gene lookup returns CDR1 SGHDT and CDR2 YYEEEE. This CDR3 is CASSPTGGLTGELFF. In DNA, the CDR3 is TGTGCCAGCAGCCCGACAGGGGGCTTAACCGGGGAGCTGTTTTTT.

This sequence joins TRBV19 and TRBJ2-7; tentative D call: TRBD2 (5 bases). The CDR3 covers 12 residues. Germline CDR1 and CDR2: LNHDA and SQIVND (reference sequence). V was cut by 4 bases and J by 4 bases, with 8 bases left in between. The chain's CDR3 is CASSTGVYEQYF. CDR3 DNA sequence: TGTGCCAGTAGTACCGGGGTTTACGAGCAGTACTTC.

Many counts were recorded for this clone. The rearrangement joins TRBV9 to TRBJ2-3; 8 bases align to TRBD2. CDR3 length: 16 residues. The junction had 9 bases not matched to a gene; V was cut back by 2 bases and J by 4 bases. Germline-derived CDR1 and CDR2 are SGDLS and YYNGEE. CDR3 protein: CASSVQPGGQADTQYF. CDR3 nucleotides: TGTGCCAGCAGCGTTCAGCCGGGGGGGCAGGCAGATACGCAGTATTTT. Combining the CDR3 with reference TRBV9 and TRBJ2-3 gives the whole variable domain DSGVTQTPKHLITATGQRVTLRCSPRSGDLSVYWYQQSLDQGLQFLIQYYNGEERAKGNILERFSAQQFPDLHSELNLSSLELGDSALYFCASSVQPGGQADTQYFGPGTRLTVL.

V and J are TRBV13 and TRBJ2-7, with 9 bases that match TRBD1. Germline V gene lookup returns CDR1 PRHDT and CDR2 FYEKMQ (reference sequence). CDR3 length: 16 amino acids. Germline trimming cut 5 bases from V and 6 bases from J; bases unmatched to any gene: 14. Written as DNA, the CDR3 is TGTGCCAGCAGCCCTTCAACAGGGGGCACCCTCGCCGAGCAGTACTTC. Its protein product is CASSPSTGGTLAEQYF.

The rearrangement uses TRBV2 and TRBJ1-5; 9 nucleotides agree with TRBD1. Germline V lookup: CDR1 SNHLY, CDR2 FYNNEI. The CDR3 has 16 residues. With V trimmed by 1 base and J by 7 bases, 8 bases remained unmatched. The CDR3 nucleotides read TGTGCCAGCAGTGAAGGGGCGACAGGGGGATGGCAGCCCCAGCATTTT. Its protein product is CASSEGATGGWQPQHF.

The genes are TRBV9 and TRBJ2-1, with 7 bases fitting TRBD1. The germline CDR1 and CDR2 sequences are SGDLS and YYNGEE. Unmatched junction bases numbered 11, after V lost 4 bases and J lost 7 bases. This CDR3 is built from 15 residues. The CDR3 DNA is TGTGCCAGCAGCCCCCGACAGGGAAGTTGGAATGAGCAGTTCTTC. This sequence encodes CASSPRQGSWNEQFF. Drawing the rest from reference TRBV9 and TRBJ2-1, the complete variable domain is DSGVTQTPKHLITATGQRVTLRCSPRSGDLSVYWYQQSLDQGLQFLIQYYNGEERAKGNILERFSAQQFPDLHSELNLSSLELGDSALYFCASSPRQGSWNEQFFGPGTRLTVL.

This clone was recorded at least ten times. The chain uses TRBV7-9 and TRBJ2-7, with D tentatively TRBD1 (5 bases). The germline CDR1 and CDR2 sequences are SEHNR and FQNEAQ (reference sequence). The V and J ends lost 1 base and 2 bases respectively, with 9 bases between them. This CDR3 region has 14 residues. The CDR3 DNA sequence: TGTGCCAGCAGCTTAGTCGCAGGGACCTACGAGCAGTACTTC. As protein: CASSLVAGTYEQYF.

The chain is built from TRBV27 and TRBJ1-6; D is possibly TRBD1 (5 bases). The CDR3 is made up of 15 amino acids. V was cut by 6 bases and J by 3 bases, with 12 bases left in between. The germline CDR1 and CDR2 sequences are MNHEY and SMNVEV (reference sequence). The CDR3 bases are TGTGCCAGCAGCCTTGGGGGGTTCTATAATTCACCCCTCCACTTT. Its protein is CASSLGGFYNSPLHF.

This clone was seen a few times. The chain employs TRBV2 and TRBJ1-4; no clear D gene. Per germline, CDR1 SNHLY and CDR2 FYNNEI. V dropped 6 bases and J dropped 7 bases, with 9 bases sitting between them. The CDR3 has 12 residues. CDR3 amino acids: CASRAEVEKLFF. Here the CDR3 DNA reads TGTGCCAGCAGAGCAGAGGTTGAAAAACTGTTTTTT.

J is TRBJ1-2 and V is TRBV7-3; D not resolved. V dropped 2 bases and J dropped 0 bases, with 16 bases sitting between them. CDR1 and CDR2 from the germline V gene are SGHTA and FQGTGA. The CDR3 loop spans 17 amino acids. The DNA for the CDR3 is TGTGCCAGCAGCTTAGACGGATACGACATAGCTAACTATGGCTACACCTTC. Encoded protein: CASSLDGYDIANYGYTF.

The chain recombines TRBV28 with TRBJ2-1; D is undetermined. This CDR3 has 12 residues. Germline V gene data show CDR1 as MDHEN and CDR2 as SYDVKM. The germline V and J ends were trimmed by 6 bases and 7 bases, with 10 bases remaining between them. The CDR3 DNA reads TGTGCCAGCAGGACCGGAAAGAATGAGCAGTTCTTC. It encodes CASRTGKNEQFF.

The chain has TRBV2 and TRBJ2-1, with TRBD2 matching 14 bases. J lost 12 bases, V lost 4 bases, and 8 bases had no gene match. The length of the CDR3 is 15 residues. Germline V lookup: CDR1 SNHLY, CDR2 FYNNEI. CDR3: CASSAGTSGRLGQFF. DNA for the CDR3: TGTGCCAGCAGTGCCGGGACTAGCGGGAGATTAGGGCAGTTCTTC.

The chain has TRBV28 and TRBJ2-3; 13 nucleotides match TRBD2. The length of the CDR3 is 16 residues. Germline CDR1 reads MDHEN; CDR2 reads SYDVKM. The ends lost 3 bases at V and 5 bases at J; junction bases unmatched: 5. CDR3: CASSFGLAGEGDTQYF. The CDR3 region has the DNA TGTGCCAGCAGTTTTGGACTAGCGGGAGAGGGAGATACGCAGTATTTT. The complete variable domain, with remaining parts taken from reference TRBV28 and TRBJ2-3, reads DVKVTQSSRYLVKRTGEKVFLECVQDMDHENMFWYRQDPGLGLRLIYFSYDVKMKEKGDIPEGYSVSREKKERFSLILESASTNQTSMYLCASSFGLAGEGDTQYFGPGTRLTVL.

The rearrangement joins TRBV7-9 to TRBJ1-1; 10 bases align to TRBD1. The germline V gene has CDR1 SEHNR and CDR2 FQNEAQ (reference sequence). The CDR3 spans 14 residues. V dropped 4 bases and J dropped 4; count of bases not matched to a gene: 3. The CDR3 loop is CASSSGQGVTEAFF. DNA of the CDR3: TGTGCCAGCAGCTCCGGACAGGGGGTCACTGAAGCTTTCTTT.

About this clone: One junction end does not reproduce the germline sequence, and a read error may be involved. The same CDR3 can be traced to other DNA sequences in this sample. This chain connects TRBV7-9 to TRBJ1-2; 10 bases agree with TRBD1. Germline V CDR1 and CDR2: SEHNR, FQNEAQ (reference sequence). CDR3 length: 14 residues. For the CDR3, the DNA is TGTGCCAGCAGCTGGGGACAGGGGAAGGATGGCTACACTTTC. It translates to CASSWGQGKDGYTF.

This clone was seen more than once but under ten times. This rearrangement joins TRBV7-2 to TRBJ1-5; D ambiguous. There are 15 residues in the CDR3. Trimming took off 2 bases at V and 5 bases at J, with 13 bases between the two ends. Germline CDR1 is SGHTA and CDR2 is FQGNSA. The CDR3 DNA sequence: TGTGCCAGCAGCTTAAGCCAGCAACCCCATCAGCCCCAGCATTTT. Translating gives CASSLSQQPHQPQHF.